This T cell receptor (beta chain) appears in the sequencing data of a study of T cell changes during pregnancy in multiple sclerosis. Assay used: immunoSEQ multiplex PCR; TCRdb lists only in-frame clones, some missing. In the table there are roughly 41,000 clones, around nine tenths of which are singletons. The receptor was isolated from a female donor with multiple sclerosis, enrolled in a pregnancy study. The source was CD8+ T cells from peripheral blood mononuclear cells, collected in the third trimester of pregnancy.

The CDR3 loop reads CASSLIYGHTEAFF. CDR3 in DNA: TGTGCCAGCAGCTTAATTTATGGGCACACTGAAGCTTTCTTT. This rearrangement joins TRBV5-6 to TRBJ1-1; D call uncertain. Between the trimmed V and J ends, which lost 2 bases and 3 bases, there was a span of 11 bases. This CDR3 is built from 14 residues. From germline, CDR1 is SGHDT and CDR2 YYEEEE.